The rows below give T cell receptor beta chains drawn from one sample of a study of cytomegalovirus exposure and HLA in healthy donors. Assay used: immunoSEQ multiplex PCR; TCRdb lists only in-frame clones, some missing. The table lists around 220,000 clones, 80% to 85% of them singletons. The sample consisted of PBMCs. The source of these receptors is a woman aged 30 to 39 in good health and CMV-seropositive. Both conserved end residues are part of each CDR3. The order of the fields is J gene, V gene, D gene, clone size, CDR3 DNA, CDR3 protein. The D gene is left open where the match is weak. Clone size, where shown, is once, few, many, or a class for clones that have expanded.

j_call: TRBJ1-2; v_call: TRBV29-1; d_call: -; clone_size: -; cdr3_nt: TGCAGCGTTGGGAAGGCAGGGGATCGCTACACCTTC; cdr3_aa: CSVGKAGDRYTF
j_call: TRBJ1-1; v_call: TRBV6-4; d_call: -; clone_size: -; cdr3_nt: TGTGCCAGCAGTGACTCTTGGGGCCGGGAAGCTTTCTTT; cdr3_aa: CASSDSWGREAFF
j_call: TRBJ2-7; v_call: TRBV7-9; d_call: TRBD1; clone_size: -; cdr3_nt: TGTGCCAGCAGCTCCCCTGGGGACAGGAGATCCGAGCAGTACTTC; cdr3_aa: CASSSPGDRRSEQYF
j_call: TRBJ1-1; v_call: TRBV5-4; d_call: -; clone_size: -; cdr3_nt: TGTGCCAGCAGCCAAAGTGGACAGCAACTTATGAACACTGAAGCTTTCTTT; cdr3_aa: CASSQSGQQLMNTEAFF
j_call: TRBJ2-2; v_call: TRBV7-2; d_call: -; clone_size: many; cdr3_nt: TGTGCCAGCGCCAGTGTTGAGGGGCGATTACGCGGGGAGCTGTTTTTT; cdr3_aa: CASASVEGRLRGELFF
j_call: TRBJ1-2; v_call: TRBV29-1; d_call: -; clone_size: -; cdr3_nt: TGCAGCGTTGGAGGGGATGTGGAGAGGGAATGGGGTGGGGGCTACACCTTC; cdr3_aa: CSVGGDVEREWGGGYTF
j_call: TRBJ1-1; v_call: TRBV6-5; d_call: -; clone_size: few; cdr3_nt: TGTGCCAGCAGTTGGACAGCGATCATGAACACTGAAGCTTTCTTT; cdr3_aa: CASSWTAIMNTEAFF
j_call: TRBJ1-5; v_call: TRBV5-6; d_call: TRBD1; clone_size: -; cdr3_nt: TGTGCCAGCAGCTCGGACAGGGTGGGCAATCAGCCCCAGCATTTT; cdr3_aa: CASSSDRVGNQPQHF
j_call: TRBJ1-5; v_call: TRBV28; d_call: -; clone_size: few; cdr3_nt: TGTGCCAGCAGTTTGTTTGATCAGCCCCAGCATTTT; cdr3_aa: CASSLFDQPQHF
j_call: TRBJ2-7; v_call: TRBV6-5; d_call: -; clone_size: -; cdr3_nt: TGTGCCAGCAGTAAAGACACCTACGAGCAGTACTTC; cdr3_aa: CASSKDTYEQYF
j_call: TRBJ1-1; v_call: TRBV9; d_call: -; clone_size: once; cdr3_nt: TGTGCCAGCAGCGTAGAAGGGGCTGGCCTGAACACTGAAGCTTTCTTT; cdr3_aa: CASSVEGAGLNTEAFF
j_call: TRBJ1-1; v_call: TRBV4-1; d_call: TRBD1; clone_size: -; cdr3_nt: TGCGCCAGCAGCCGAGGACAGGGGAACACTGAAGCTTTCTTT; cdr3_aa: CASSRGQGNTEAFF
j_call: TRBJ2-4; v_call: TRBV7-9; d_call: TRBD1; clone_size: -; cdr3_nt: TGTGCCAGCAGCTACAGGACAGGGAAGGATATTCAGTACTTC; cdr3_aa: CASSYRTGKDIQYF
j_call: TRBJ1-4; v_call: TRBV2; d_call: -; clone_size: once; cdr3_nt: TGTGCCAGCAGTAATACCAGATCAACTAATGAAAAACTGTTTTTT; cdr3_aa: CASSNTRSTNEKLFF
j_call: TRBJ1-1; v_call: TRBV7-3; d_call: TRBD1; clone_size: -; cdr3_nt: TGTGCCAGCAGCTCCCATCCCGGACAGGGGAGGACTGAAGCTTTCTTT; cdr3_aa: CASSSHPGQGRTEAFF
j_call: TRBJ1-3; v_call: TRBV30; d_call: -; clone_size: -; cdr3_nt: TGTGCCTGGAGATGGGGCTCTGGAAACACCATATATTTT; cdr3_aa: CAWRWGSGNTIYF
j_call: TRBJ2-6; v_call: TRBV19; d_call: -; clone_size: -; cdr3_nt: TGTGCCAGTAATGGGGCAGGACGGGCTGGGGCCAACGTCCTGACTTTC; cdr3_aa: CASNGAGRAGANVLTF
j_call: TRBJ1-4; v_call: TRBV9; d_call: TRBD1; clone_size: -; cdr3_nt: TGTGCCAGCAGCGACGGGGACAGCTCAACTAATGAAAAACTGTTTTTT; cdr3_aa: CASSDGDSSTNEKLFF
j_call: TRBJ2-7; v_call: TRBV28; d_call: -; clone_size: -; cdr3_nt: TGTGCCAGCAGAAGGGGGAGGGCCTTAGTCCACGAGCAGTACTTC; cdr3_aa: CASRRGRALVHEQYF
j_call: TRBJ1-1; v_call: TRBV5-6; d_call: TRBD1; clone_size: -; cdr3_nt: TGTGCCAGCAGCCCCTTGGGGCAGGGGGGTACTGAAGCTTTCTTT; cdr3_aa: CASSPLGQGGTEAFF
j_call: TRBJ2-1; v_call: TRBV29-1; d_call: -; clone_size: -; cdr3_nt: TGCAGCGGAGGCGGCCTGGGGAATGAGCAGTTCTTC; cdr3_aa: CSGGGLGNEQFF
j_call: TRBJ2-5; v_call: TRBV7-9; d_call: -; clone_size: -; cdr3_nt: TGTGCCACCGCACCGGGCCCGGAGGAGACCCAGTACTTC; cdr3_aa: CATAPGPEETQYF
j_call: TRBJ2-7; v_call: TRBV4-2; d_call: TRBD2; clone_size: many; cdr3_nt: TGTGCCAGCAGCCGTCGGACTAGTTCAGAGCAGTACTTC; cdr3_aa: CASSRRTSSEQYF
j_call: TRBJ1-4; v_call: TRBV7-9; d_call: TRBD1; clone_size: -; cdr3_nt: TGTGCCAGCAGCGCCAGGTGGGAGGGACAGGCAGATGAAAAACTGTTTTTT; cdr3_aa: CASSARWEGQADEKLFF
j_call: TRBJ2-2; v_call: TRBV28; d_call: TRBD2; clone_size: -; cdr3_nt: TGTGCCAGCAGTCACAGCGGGAGGGGAACCGGGGAGCTGTTTTTT; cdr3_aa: CASSHSGRGTGELFF
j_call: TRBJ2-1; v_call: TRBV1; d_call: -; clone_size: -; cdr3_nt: TGCACCAGCAAAGGACTAGCGGTATACAATGAGCAGTTCTTC; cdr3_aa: CTSKGLAVYNEQFF
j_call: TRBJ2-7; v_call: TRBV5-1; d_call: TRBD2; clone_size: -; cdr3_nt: TGCGCCAGCAGCTTGCACGGCGCGGGAGGCGCCTACGAGCAGTACTTC; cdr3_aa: CASSLHGAGGAYEQYF
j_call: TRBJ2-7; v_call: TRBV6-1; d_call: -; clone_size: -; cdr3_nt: TGTGCCAGCAGTGAAGTGGGGGTCGGTTACGAGCAGTACTTC; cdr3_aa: CASSEVGVGYEQYF
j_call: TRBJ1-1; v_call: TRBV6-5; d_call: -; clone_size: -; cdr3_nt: TGTGCCAGCAGTTACTACAGGGTGAACACTGAAGCTTTCTTT; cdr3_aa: CASSYYRVNTEAFF
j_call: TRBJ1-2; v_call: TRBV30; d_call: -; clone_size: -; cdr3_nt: TGTGCCTGGAGTGTATCTCGGACGAAGAGGGACGGCTACACCTTC; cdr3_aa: CAWSVSRTKRDGYTF
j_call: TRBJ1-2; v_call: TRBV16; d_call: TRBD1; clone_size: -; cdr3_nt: TGTGCCAGCAGCCAATCCCCGCGTACCAGGGGGATCTATGGCTACACCTTC; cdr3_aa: CASSQSPRTRGIYGYTF
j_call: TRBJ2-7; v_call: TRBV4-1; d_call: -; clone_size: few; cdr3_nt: TGCGCCAGCAGCCATATGGCTAGCCCCTACGAGCAGTACTTC; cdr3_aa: CASSHMASPYEQYF
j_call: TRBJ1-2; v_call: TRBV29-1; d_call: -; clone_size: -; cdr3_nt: TGCAGCGCCCCTTGGGGCGCAGGGGATTATTATGGCTACACCTTC; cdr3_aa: CSAPWGAGDYYGYTF
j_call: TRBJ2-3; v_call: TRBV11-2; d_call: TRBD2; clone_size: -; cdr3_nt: TGTGCCAGCAGCTTGGGGTATGGGAGCGGGACGTACACAGATACGCAGTATTTT; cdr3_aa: CASSLGYGSGTYTDTQYF
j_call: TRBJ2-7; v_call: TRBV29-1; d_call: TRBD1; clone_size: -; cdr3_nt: TGCAGCGTTGAATTCACGGGACAGATAACCTACGAGCAGTACTTC; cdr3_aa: CSVEFTGQITYEQYF
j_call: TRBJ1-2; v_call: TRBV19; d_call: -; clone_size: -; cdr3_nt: TGTGCCAGTAGTATCAGTCTGGGGAGCAGGGAGGTCAATGGCTACACCTTC; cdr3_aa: CASSISLGSREVNGYTF
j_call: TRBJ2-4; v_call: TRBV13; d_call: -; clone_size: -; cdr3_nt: TGTGCCAGCAGCTGGACGACCAACGACATTCAGTACTTC; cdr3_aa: CASSWTTNDIQYF
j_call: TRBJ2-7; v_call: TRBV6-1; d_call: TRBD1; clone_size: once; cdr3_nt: TGTGCCAGCAGGCTCGGGACAGGGTACGAGCAGTACTTC; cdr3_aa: CASRLGTGYEQYF
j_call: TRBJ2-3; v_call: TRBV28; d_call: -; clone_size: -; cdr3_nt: TGTGCCAGCAGCCCCGGGGATAGCAATCCAGATACGCAGTATTTT; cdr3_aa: CASSPGDSNPDTQYF
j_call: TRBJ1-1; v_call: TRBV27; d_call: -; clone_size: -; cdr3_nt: TGTGCCAGTCATCGGAACACTGAAGCTTTCTTT; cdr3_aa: CASHRNTEAFF
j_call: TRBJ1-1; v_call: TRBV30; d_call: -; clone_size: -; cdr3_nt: TGTGCCTGGAGAGGTTACGCTGAAGCTTTCTTT; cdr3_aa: CAWRGYAEAFF
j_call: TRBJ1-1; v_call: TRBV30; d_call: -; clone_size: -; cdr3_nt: TGTGCCTGGAGGACCACTGAAGCTTTCTTT; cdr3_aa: CAWRTTEAFF
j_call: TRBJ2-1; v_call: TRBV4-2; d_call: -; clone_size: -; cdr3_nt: TGTGCCAGCAGCCACAGACTCGAGCAGTTCTTC; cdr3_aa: CASSHRLEQFF
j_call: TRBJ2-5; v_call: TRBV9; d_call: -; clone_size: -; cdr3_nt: TGTGCCAGCAGCGTATATTCAGAGACCCAGTACTTC; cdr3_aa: CASSVYSETQYF
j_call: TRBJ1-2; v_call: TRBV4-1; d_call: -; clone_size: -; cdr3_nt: TGCGCCAGCAGCCAAGAATTACGTCGGAGCTATGGCTACACCTTC; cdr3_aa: CASSQELRRSYGYTF
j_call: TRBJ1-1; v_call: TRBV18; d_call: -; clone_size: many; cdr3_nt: TGTGCCAGCTCACCCCCCATGGACACCTATATTAACACTGAAGCTTTCTTT; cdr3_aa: CASSPPMDTYINTEAFF
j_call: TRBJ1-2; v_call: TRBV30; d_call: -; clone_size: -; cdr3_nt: TGTGCCTGGAGTGGAGGGCCCGATGCTAACTATGGCTACACCTTC; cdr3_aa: CAWSGGPDANYGYTF
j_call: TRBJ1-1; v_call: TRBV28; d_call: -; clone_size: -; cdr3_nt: TGTGCCAGCAGTTTTATGTCTGGCGAAGCTTTCTTT; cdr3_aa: CASSFMSGEAFF
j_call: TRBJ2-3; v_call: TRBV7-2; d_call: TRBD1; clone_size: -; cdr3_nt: TGTGCCAGCAGCCGATCGGGGACAGGGGGCGGTTTGTTTCCAGATACGCAGTATTTT; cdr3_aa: CASSRSGTGGGLFPDTQYF